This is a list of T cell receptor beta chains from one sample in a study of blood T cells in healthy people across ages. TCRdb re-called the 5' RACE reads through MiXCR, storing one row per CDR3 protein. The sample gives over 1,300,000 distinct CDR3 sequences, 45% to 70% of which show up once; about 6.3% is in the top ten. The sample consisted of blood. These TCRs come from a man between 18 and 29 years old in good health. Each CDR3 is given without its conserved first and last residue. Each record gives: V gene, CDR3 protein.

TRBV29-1 SAVSGGRSDTQY
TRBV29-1 SVADGTSNQPQH
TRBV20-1 SARAQGYTSNEQF
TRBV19 ASSTVTGGLTGANVLT
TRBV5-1 ASSLLVPTGELF
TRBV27 ASSLLGNQPQH
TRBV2 ASRGGNYEQY
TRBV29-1 SARPSDIYGYT
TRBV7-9 ASSLGQIAKNIQY
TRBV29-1 SVEGINFPGTRGTDTQY
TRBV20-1 SAGGGPGNIQY
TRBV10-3 AISARREAYEQY
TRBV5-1 ASSLVAGGPWQETQF
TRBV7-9 ASSSPGQAYNEQF
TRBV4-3 ASSPRLTSTDTQY
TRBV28 ASIPGLASDTQY
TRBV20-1 SARGSSGLYNEQF
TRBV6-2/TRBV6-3 ASSKSAESGTEAF
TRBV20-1 SGEQSYGYT
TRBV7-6 ASSLSSSGDYEQY
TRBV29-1 SVETPWKSGRHNNEQF
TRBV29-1 SVGSSVLAGELF
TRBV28 ASSFSGTVYGYT
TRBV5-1 ASSFPHTGAPVVAEAF
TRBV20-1 SAGEAYEQY
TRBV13 ASSQGTGGIETQY
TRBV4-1 ASSPGLAGRNEQF
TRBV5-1 ASSLGPYANQETQY
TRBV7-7 ASSSHPTSGETQY
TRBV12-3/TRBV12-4 ASSLPGVNSPLH
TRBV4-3 ASSLIKGDTQY
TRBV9 ASSTSGAKTST
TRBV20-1 SARALGQYNSPLH
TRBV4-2 ASSHDVGGVGDGYT
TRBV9 ASSVGSMAPDTQY
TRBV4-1 ASSPPDRGAETQY
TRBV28 ASSNREGYT
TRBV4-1 ASSQIGFLVSPLH
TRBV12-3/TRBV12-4 ASSGPGRGTDTQY
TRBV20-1 SVSGTANSYEQY
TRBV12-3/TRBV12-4 ASSSLPTSTDTQY
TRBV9 ASSPAHNQPQH
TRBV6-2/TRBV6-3 ASSYGPEDEQF
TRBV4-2 ASSQESIPGSDTQY
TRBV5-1 ASSRGQREWGEQF
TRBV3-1 ASSGSDNEQF
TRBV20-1 SASGLAGVPYEQY
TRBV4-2 ASSQDEGGNEQF